One TCR beta chain is described in this entry. The sample originates from a study of CD8+ T cells in alopecia areata. Stated treatment: oral pan-JAK inhibitor, 5-10 mg twice daily. Trimming pared 4 bases from V and 4 bases from J, leaving 11 bases between. This CDR3 comprises 14 residues. Germline-derived CDR1 and CDR2 are SNHLY and FYNNEI. cDNA reverse transcribed from extracted RNA served as the sequencing template. Clones were sequenced by immunoSEQ multiplex PCR, and TCRdb holds only the in-frame ones, with some missing. The top ten hold about 3.4% of the sample, which has roughly 110,000 clones, roughly 50% seen once.

The clonotype was recovered from a human donor with alopecia areata. The material sequenced was CD4+ T cells sorted from blood, taken at week 24, from a patient treated with tofacitinib. This chain joins TRBV2 and TRBJ2-1, with D maybe TRBD1 (6 bases). The DNA of the CDR3 is TGTGCCAGCAGTGTCAAGGACAGATACAATGAGCAGTTCTTC. Translating it yields CASSVKDRYNEQFF.